This passage covers 6 T cell receptor beta chains from one sample sequenced in a study of T-cell memory formation after mild COVID-19 (dated by TCRdb to about 2021). Libraries were built with 5' RACE. TCRdb names Illumina NovaSeq 6000 as the instrument used. TCRdb ran its own pipeline on the public reads, namely fastp trimming at Q25 and MiXCR clone calling, and kept in-frame beta chains. A single entry per CDR3 protein holds the most common genes and DNA from its merged rows. For this sample there are 250,000 to 350,000 distinct CDR3 sequences; 15% to 20% appear just once. The top ten constitute roughly 23% of the sample. Sequenced material: PBMCs or a T cell subset sorted from them (not recorded which). Receptor source: a man aged 18 to 30 who had mild COVID-19 (a few samples of this study predate the infection). The sample titles of this study are shuffled in the database, so cell type and time point are left out; the donor was told from shared clones.

This clonotype was seen only a few times. This chain uses TRBV4-2 with TRBJ2-5; 7 bases map to TRBD2. Germline V gene sequence: CDR1 LGHNA, CDR2 YNFKEQ. Trimming removed 0 bases from V and 2 bases from J; junction bases left unmatched: 6. The CDR3 loop spans 16 amino acids. In nucleotides, the CDR3 is TGTGCCAGCAGCCAAGATTCAGCGGGGCGGCAAGAGACCCAGTACTTC. Its protein product is CASSQDSAGRQETQYF.

This clonotype was seen a few times. V usage is TRBV7-2 and J usage is TRBJ2-5; D possibly uses TRBD1 or TRBD2 (5 bases each). The V and J ends lost 1 base and 6 bases respectively, with 15 bases between them. Germline V gene lookup returns CDR1 SGHTA and CDR2 FQGNSA. The CDR3 sequence is 15 residues long. The CDR3 is CASSLDGGALKTQYF. The CDR3 DNA reads as TGTGCCAGCAGCTTAGATGGGGGAGCGCTGAAGACCCAGTACTTC.

This clonotype showed up just a few times. The chain recombines TRBV5-1 with TRBJ2-7; 9 nucleotides line up with TRBD1. The CDR3 is 12 residues long. The germline CDR1 and CDR2 sequences are SGHRS and YFSETQ. The junction had 2 bases not matched to a gene; V was cut back by 5 bases and J by 5 bases. In nucleotides, the CDR3 is TGCGCCAGCAGGCGGACAGGGGACGAGCAGTACTTC. It specifies CASRRTGDEQYF. The whole variable domain, filled in from reference TRBV5-1 and TRBJ2-7, reads KAGVTQTPRYLIKTRGQQVTLSCSPISGHRSVSWYQQTPGQGLQFLFEYFSETQRNKGNFPGRFSGRQFSNSRSEMNVSTLELGDSALYLCASRRTGDEQYFGPGTRLTVT.

The sample holds a few counts of this clonotype. This chain links TRBV7-8 with TRBJ1-1; D gene uncertain. This CDR3 spans 17 amino acids. The germline CDR1 and CDR2 sequences are SGHVS and FQNEAQ. V gave up 1 base and J gave up 1 base, with 16 bases separating them. In DNA, the CDR3 is TGTGCCAGCAGCTTAGGCACCTTATCCGCCGCGAACACTGAAGCTTTCTTT. Its protein product is CASSLGTLSAANTEAFF.

The table lists this clonotype with many counts. The chain has TRBV4-1 and TRBJ2-4, with D possibly matching TRBD1 (5 bases). Germline CDR1 and CDR2: MGHRA and YSYEKL. The CDR3 is made up of 19 amino acids. The V gene lost 1 base and the J gene lost 0 bases, with 19 bases spanning the gap. CDR3 bases: TGCGCCAGCAGCCAAGGTCGGTGGGGCAGGGATCGAGCCAAAAACATTCAGTACTTC. This gives the protein CASSQGRWGRDRAKNIQYF.

V gene TRBV18 combines with J gene TRBJ1-1; D gene ambiguous. Looked up from germline, CDR1 is KGHSH and CDR2 is LQKENI. Trimming pared 5 bases from V and 5 bases from J, leaving 9 bases between. The length of the CDR3 is 12 residues. CDR3 sequence (DNA): TGTGCCAGCTCAAGGCATGGGACTGAAGCTTTCTTT. Protein product: CASSRHGTEAFF.